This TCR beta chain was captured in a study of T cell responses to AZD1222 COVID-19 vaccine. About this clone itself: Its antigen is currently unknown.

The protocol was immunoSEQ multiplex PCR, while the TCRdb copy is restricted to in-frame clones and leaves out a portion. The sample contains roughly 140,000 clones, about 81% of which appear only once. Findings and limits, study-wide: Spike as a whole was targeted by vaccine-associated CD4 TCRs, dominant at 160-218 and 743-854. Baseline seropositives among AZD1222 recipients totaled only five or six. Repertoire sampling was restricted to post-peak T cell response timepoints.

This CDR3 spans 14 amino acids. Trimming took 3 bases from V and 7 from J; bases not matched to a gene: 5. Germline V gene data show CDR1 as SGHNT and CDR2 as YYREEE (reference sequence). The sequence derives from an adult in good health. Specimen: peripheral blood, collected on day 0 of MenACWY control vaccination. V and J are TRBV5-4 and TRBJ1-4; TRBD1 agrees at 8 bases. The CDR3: CASSSRTGLEKLFF. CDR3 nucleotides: TGTGCCAGCAGCTCCCGGACAGGGCTTGAAAAACTGTTTTTT.